Following are 31 T cell receptor beta chains from one sample sequenced in a study of T cell responses to AZD1222 COVID-19 vaccine. Measured with immunoSEQ multiplex PCR; TCRdb has only the in-frame clones, and not every one. There are about 190,000 clones in the sample; 80% to 95% occur only once, and over 1% lies in the top ten. Sequences were derived from peripheral blood, sampled on day 0 of AZD1222 vaccination. The receptors stem from an adult in good health.

The rearrangement links TRBV9 to TRBJ1-2; perhaps TRBD1 as D (5 bases). Germline V gives CDR1 SGDLS, CDR2 YYNGEE. V was cut by 1 base and J by 8 bases, with 9 bases left in between. There are 12 residues in the CDR3. The DNA for the CDR3 is TGTGCCAGCAGCGTACCAGGGAAGGGCTACACCTTC. Its protein product is CASSVPGKGYTF.

The gene calls are TRBV4-1 and TRBJ1-1, with D uncertain. V shed 1 base and J shed 0 bases, with 6 bases lying between them. This CDR3 spans 14 amino acids. From germline, CDR1 is MGHRA and CDR2 YSYEKL. The CDR3 nucleotides read TGCGCCAGCAGCCAAGTCCCCCTGAACACTGAAGCTTTCTTT. This codes for CASSQVPLNTEAFF.

This clone has only one observation. The V gene is TRBV13, the J gene TRBJ2-7; no firm D call. Germline lookup yields CDR1 PRHDT and CDR2 FYEKMQ (reference sequence). V was pared by 0 bases and J by 3 bases, with 6 bases between. The CDR3 is 13 amino acids. The CDR3 DNA reads TGTGCCAGCAGCTTAGGACAGCACTACGAGCAGTACTTC. Translated, it gives CASSLGQHYEQYF.

CDR3 nucleotide sequence: TGTGCCAGCAGCTTAGTCCGACGGGATGGCTACACCTTC. It is translated as CASSLVRRDGYTF. The V and J genes are TRBV13 and TRBJ1-2; no clear D gene. Trimming cost V 1 base and J 6 bases, with 9 bases left between them. The CDR3 sequence is 13 residues long. Germline loops: CDR1 PRHDT, CDR2 FYEKMQ (reference sequence).

This clone occurred a few times. The rearrangement joins TRBV30 to TRBJ2-7; D is tentatively TRBD1 or TRBD2 (6 bases each). The CDR3 is made up of 12 amino acids. Trimming removed 5 bases at V and 6 bases at J, with 14 bases between. The germline V gene has CDR1 GTSNPN and CDR2 SVGIG (reference sequence). CDR3 DNA sequence: TGTGCCTGGGGGGTGGGGGGCCGCGAGCAGTACTTC. It encodes CAWGVGGREQYF. Full variable domain (missing parts from reference TRBV30 and TRBJ2-7): SQTIHQWPATLVQPVGSPLSLECTVEGTSNPNLYWYRQAAGRGLQLLFYSVGIGQISSEVPQNLSASRPQDRQFILSSKKLLLSDSGFYLCAWGVGGREQYFGPGTRLTVT.

This chain connects TRBV5-1 to TRBJ1-1; no clear D gene. Trimming took off 2 bases at V and 0 bases at J, with 2 bases between the two ends. Germline V gene lookup returns CDR1 SGHRS and CDR2 YFSETQ. The CDR3 length is 12 residues. As DNA, the CDR3 is TGCGCCAGCAGCTTACTGAACACTGAAGCTTTCTTT. Encoded protein: CASSLLNTEAFF.

The chain couples TRBV7-9 to TRBJ2-2, with unresolved D. The V end was cut by 2 bases, the J end by 8 bases, with 6 bases between. The CDR3 is made up of 12 amino acids. From germline, CDR1 is SEHNR and CDR2 FQNEAQ (reference sequence). CDR3 bases: TGTGCCAGCAGCTTATCTGTGGGGGAGCTGTTTTTT. As protein: CASSLSVGELFF.

The CDR3 here is CASSSRSGLQETQYF. In nucleotides, the CDR3 is TGTGCCAGCAGCTCCCGGTCGGGGTTGCAAGAGACCCAGTACTTC. The chain uses TRBV9 and TRBJ2-5; possibly TRBD2 for D (5 bases). Germline-derived CDR1 and CDR2 are SGDLS and YYNGEE. The CDR3 runs to 15 residues. Between the trimmed V and J ends, which lost 4 bases and 2 bases, there was a span of 15 bases.

The chain links TRBV7-2 to TRBJ1-1; D gene uncertain. Trimming took 1 base from V and 8 from J, leaving 11 bases between them. The CDR3 consists of 13 residues. Germline CDR1 SGHTA, CDR2 FQGNSA. The CDR3 sequence: CASSLVGSTEAFF. The CDR3 nucleotides are TGTGCCAGCAGCTTAGTCGGATCGACAGAAGCTTTCTTT.

The chain uses TRBV7-8 and TRBJ2-5; TRBD1 matches at 11 bases. The ends lost 3 bases at V and 0 bases at J; junction bases unmatched: 6. The CDR3 totals 17 residues. Looked up from germline, CDR1 is SGHVS and CDR2 is FQNEAQ. CDR3 region: CASSFGTGGFYQETQYF. CDR3 bases: TGTGCCAGCAGCTTCGGGACAGGGGGATTCTACCAAGAGACCCAGTACTTC.

The chain combines TRBV7-9 with TRBJ2-6, with D perhaps given as TRBD1 or TRBD2 (5 bases each). Deletions cut 4 bases from V and 0 bases from J, with 13 bases between. The CDR3 has 17 amino acids. The V gene's germline CDR1 is SEHNR and CDR2 FQNEAQ (reference sequence). CDR3 amino acids: CASSYTGADSGANVLTF. CDR3 nucleotides: TGTGCCAGCAGCTACACCGGGGCGGACTCTGGGGCCAACGTCCTGACTTTC.

This rearrangement joins TRBV2 to TRBJ1-2; D is unclear. V was trimmed by 4 bases and J by 5 bases, leaving 17 bases between them. The CDR3 extends over 15 amino acids. CDR1 and CDR2 from the germline V gene are SNHLY and FYNNEI. The CDR3 coding sequence is TGTGCCAGCAGTGGGCGGACTCAGACCGTTTATGGCTACACCTTC. Translated, it gives CASSGRTQTVYGYTF.

This clone was detected only once. V gene TRBV6-5 combines with J gene TRBJ2-7; 11 nucleotides align to TRBD1. CDR1 MNHEY and CDR2 SVGAGI come from the germline V gene. The CDR3 is made up of 11 amino acids. V gave up 5 bases and J gave up 11 bases; unmatched junction bases: 2. The CDR3 sequence is CASSRGQGEYF. The CDR3 DNA reads as TGTGCCAGCAGTAGGGGACAGGGGGAGTACTTC.

The rearrangement joins TRBV6-5 to TRBJ2-7; D perhaps matches TRBD2 (7 bases). The V end lost 4 bases, the J end lost 0 bases, and 13 bases lay between the germline ends. The V gene's germline CDR1 is MNHEY and CDR2 SVGAGI. This CDR3 has 15 amino acids. CDR3 amino acids: CASSLRGGSSYEQYF. In nucleotides, the CDR3 is TGTGCCAGCAGTTTAAGGGGGGGGAGCTCCTACGAGCAGTACTTC.

The chain joins TRBV3-1 (or the pseudogene TRBV3-2) to TRBJ2-2; 8 nucleotides agree with TRBD1. The CDR3 is 17 residues long. Trimming at V came to 2 bases and at J to 5 bases, leaving 10 bases not matched to a gene. Germline V gene sequence: CDR1 LGHDT, CDR2 YNNKEL (reference sequence). CDR3 region: CASSQRRGQEGTGELFF. CDR3 bases: TGTGCCAGCAGCCAAAGAAGGGGACAGGAAGGGACCGGGGAGCTGTTTTTT.

This chain uses TRBV7-9 with TRBJ1-2; D possibly corresponds to TRBD1 (5 bases). V lost 1 base, J lost 9 bases, and 12 bases lay in between. CDR1 is SEHNR, CDR2 FQNEAQ, per germline (reference sequence). CDR3 length: 13 amino acids. CDR3 amino acids: CASSLGGQDSYTF. CDR3 DNA: TGTGCCAGCAGCTTAGGAGGGCAGGACAGCTACACCTTC.

The count of this clone is one. This CDR3 is CASSIMVGGNQPQHF. DNA of the CDR3: TGTGCCAGTAGTATCATGGTAGGAGGGAATCAGCCCCAGCATTTT. The chain is built from TRBV19 and TRBJ1-5; D unresolved. V was clipped by 3 bases and J by 4 bases, with 13 bases between them. In germline, CDR1 is LNHDA, CDR2 SQIVND (reference sequence). CDR3 length: 15 residues.

The sample holds one count of this clone. This rearrangement joins TRBV6-5 to TRBJ1-6; 7 nucleotides align to TRBD1. With 6 bases clipped from V and 9 bases from J, the junction kept 11 bases outside the gene matches. Germline loops: CDR1 MNHEY, CDR2 SVGAGI. The CDR3 spans 15 residues. CDR3 coding DNA: TGTGCCAGCAGGGGGACCCAGGGGGGGATTTCACCCCTCCACTTT. Protein sequence: CASRGTQGGISPLHF.

The chain is built from TRBV18 and TRBJ2-7; TRBD2 aligns across 9 bases. CDR1 is KGHSH and CDR2 is LQKENI in the germline V gene. The CDR3 is made up of 15 amino acids. The ends lost 0 bases at V and 9 bases at J; junction bases unmatched: 9. Here the CDR3 reads CASSPPLAGEAGQYF. In DNA form, the CDR3 reads TGTGCCAGCTCACCACCTTTAGCGGGGGAGGCCGGGCAGTACTTC. Variable domain in full (rest from reference TRBV18 and TRBJ2-7): NAGVMQNPRHLVRRRGQEARLRCSPMKGHSHVYWYRQLPEEGLKFMVYLQKENIIDESGMPKERFSAEFPKEGPSILRIQQVVRGDSAAYFCASSPPLAGEAGQYFGPGTRLTVT.

The rearrangement joins TRBV9 to TRBJ2-1; weak D call: TRBD1 (7 bases). Trimming took 2 bases from V and 9 from J, leaving 30 bases between them. The CDR3 spans 19 residues. Germline CDR1 is SGDLS and CDR2 is YYNGEE. The CDR3 sequence is CASSVSGQGDSHHYREQFF. The DNA of the CDR3 is TGTGCCAGCAGCGTGTCCGGTCAGGGGGACTCCCACCATTACCGTGAGCAGTTCTTC.

This rearrangement joins TRBV6-5 to TRBJ1-2; D is perhaps TRBD1 (5 bases). Germline V gene sequence: CDR1 MNHEY, CDR2 SVGAGI. Between the trimmed V and J ends, which lost 8 bases and 7 bases, there was a span of 17 bases. CDR3 size: 13 residues. CDR3 coding DNA: TGTGCCAGCCGACGACAGCCGGGAGGTGGCTACACCTTC. Its translation is CASRRQPGGGYTF.

This rearrangement joins TRBV19 to TRBJ1-5, with TRBD1 as a possible D gene (6 bases). Per the germline V gene, CDR1 is LNHDA and CDR2 is SQIVND (reference sequence). Between the trimmed V and J ends, which lost 6 bases and 0 bases, there was a span of 6 bases. The CDR3 contains 13 residues. This CDR3 is CASSRGSNQPQHF. DNA of the CDR3: TGTGCCAGTAGCAGGGGTAGCAATCAGCCCCAGCATTTT.

CDR3 in amino acids: CASSLAPREMAVSPLHF. The CDR3 bases are TGTGCCAGCAGCTTAGCGCCCCGGGAGATGGCAGTCTCACCCCTCCACTTT. The rearrangement joins TRBV7-6 to TRBJ1-6; no clear D. The V gene's germline CDR1 is SGHVS and CDR2 FNYEAQ. This CDR3 has 17 amino acids. The V end lost 0 bases, the J end lost 10 bases, and 19 bases lay between the germline ends. The whole variable domain, filled in from reference TRBV7-6 and TRBJ1-6, reads GAGVSQSPRYKVTKRGQDVALRCDPISGHVSLYWYRQALGQGPEFLTYFNYEAQQDKSGLPNDRFSAERPEGSISTLTIQRTEQRDSAMYRCASSLAPREMAVSPLHFGNGTRLTVT.

The V call is TRBV11-2, the J call TRBJ2-4, with TRBD1 matching over 7 bases. From germline, CDR1 is SGHAT and CDR2 FQNNGV. V lost 5 bases to trimming and J lost 0 bases; unmatched junction nucleotides: 7. CDR3 length: 16 residues. The CDR3 nucleotides are TGTGCCAGCAGCCAGGGGGAAACCTTAGCCAAAAACATTCAGTACTTC. It translates to CASSQGETLAKNIQYF.

This chain uses TRBV25-1 with TRBJ2-5; no reliable D call. Germline V gene sequence: CDR1 MGHDK, CDR2 SYGVNS. Trimming removed 6 bases at V and 6 bases at J, with 14 bases between. There are 13 residues in the CDR3. The CDR3 DNA is TGTGCCAGCAGCGAAGAAGCCGAGAAGACCCAGTACTTC. Translated, it gives CASSEEAEKTQYF.

This clone came up once. The J gene is TRBJ1-1, the V gene TRBV5-4; D is possibly TRBD1 (6 bases). The CDR3 contains 14 residues. Trimming pared 3 bases from V and 7 bases from J, leaving 16 bases between. The germline CDR1 and CDR2 sequences are SGHNT and YYREEE (reference sequence). The CDR3 coding sequence is TGTGCCAGCAGCTCGAAATCCAGGGGAGGTGAAGCTTTCTTT. This encodes CASSSKSRGGEAFF. Full variable domain (outside the CDR3, taken from reference TRBV5-4 and TRBJ1-1): ETGVTQSPTHLIKTRGQQVTLRCSSQSGHNTVSWYQQALGQGPQFIFQYYREEENGRGNFPPRFSGLQFPNYSSELNVNALELDDSALYLCASSSKSRGGEAFFGQGTRLTVV.

The chain carries TRBV19 and TRBJ1-3, with D possibly being TRBD1 (5 bases). The CDR3 length is 14 residues. Germline V gene lookup returns CDR1 LNHDA and CDR2 SQIVND (reference sequence). Trimming shortened V by 7 bases and J by 1 base, and 11 bases separated the two germline ends. The CDR3 DNA follows: TGTGCCAGTAACGACGGGGGGTCTGGAAACACCATATATTTT. Amino acids: CASNDGGSGNTIYF.

The V call is TRBV18, the J call TRBJ2-7; the match to TRBD1 covers 7 bases. Germline-derived CDR1 and CDR2 are KGHSH and LQKENI. The ends lost 6 bases at V and 2 bases at J; junction bases unmatched: 7. The CDR3 extends over 14 amino acids. CDR3 coding DNA: TGTGCCAGCTCCGATCGACAGGGTCCCTACGAGCAGTACTTC. It specifies CASSDRQGPYEQYF. Complete variable domain (other parts from reference TRBV18 and TRBJ2-7): NAGVMQNPRHLVRRRGQEARLRCSPMKGHSHVYWYRQLPEEGLKFMVYLQKENIIDESGMPKERFSAEFPKEGPSILRIQQVVRGDSAAYFCASSDRQGPYEQYFGPGTRLTVT.

This chain joins TRBV3-1 (or the pseudogene TRBV3-2) and TRBJ1-2; D not resolved. Between the trimmed V and J ends, which lost 0 bases and 4 bases, there was a span of 12 bases. Germline V lookup: CDR1 LGHDT, CDR2 YNNKEL (reference sequence). The CDR3 is 15 residues long. The CDR3 DNA reads as TGTGCCAGCAGCCAAGATCTTCCGTACCGCTATGGCTACACCTTC. Its protein product is CASSQDLPYRYGYTF.

V is TRBV15 and J is TRBJ1-1; 9 bases match TRBD1. The CDR3 has 14 amino acids. Trimming took 8 bases from V and 3 from J; bases not matched to a gene: 7. Germline CDR1 reads LNHNV; CDR2 reads YYDKDF (reference sequence). The CDR3 region has the DNA TGTGCCACCGGCCAGGGACAGGGACACACTGAAGCTTTCTTT. This sequence encodes CATGQGQGHTEAFF.

This rearrangement joins TRBV7-3 to TRBJ2-5; no firm D call. The V gene's germline CDR1 is SGHTA and CDR2 FQGTGA. The V and J ends lost 5 bases and 0 bases respectively, with 4 bases between them. The CDR3 is 12 amino acids. Here the CDR3 reads CASSADQETQYF. CDR3 in DNA: TGTGCCAGCAGCGCGGACCAAGAGACCCAGTACTTC.